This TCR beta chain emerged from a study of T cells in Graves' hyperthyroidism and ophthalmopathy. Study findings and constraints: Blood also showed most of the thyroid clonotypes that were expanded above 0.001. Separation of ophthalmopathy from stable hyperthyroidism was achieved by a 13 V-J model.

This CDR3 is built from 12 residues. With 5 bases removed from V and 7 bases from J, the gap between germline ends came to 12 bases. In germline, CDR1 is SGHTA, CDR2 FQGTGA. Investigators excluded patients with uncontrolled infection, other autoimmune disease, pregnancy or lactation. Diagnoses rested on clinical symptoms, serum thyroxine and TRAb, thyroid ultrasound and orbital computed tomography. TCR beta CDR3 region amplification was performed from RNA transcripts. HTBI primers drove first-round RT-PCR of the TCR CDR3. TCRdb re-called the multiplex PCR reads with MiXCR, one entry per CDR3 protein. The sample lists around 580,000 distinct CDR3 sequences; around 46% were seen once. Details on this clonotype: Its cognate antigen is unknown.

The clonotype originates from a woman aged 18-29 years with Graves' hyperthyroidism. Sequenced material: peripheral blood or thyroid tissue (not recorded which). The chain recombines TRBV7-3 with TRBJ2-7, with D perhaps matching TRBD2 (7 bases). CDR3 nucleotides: TGTGCCAGCAGCAAAAGGGGGGGGGAGCAGTACTTC. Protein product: CASSKRGGEQYF.